The rows below give T cell receptor beta chains drawn from one sample of a study of cytomegalovirus exposure and HLA in healthy donors. The method was immunoSEQ multiplex PCR; TCRdb's version includes in-frame clones alone and lacks a portion of them. The data show some 150,000 clones, around 80% seen once. The sample comprised PBMCs. Receptors were obtained from a woman in her thirties or forties in good health and CMV-seronegative. The CDR3 runs from the conserved cysteine through the conserved F or W. D genes are given only for firm matches. Clone size is shown for a subset of rows, as once, few, many or a class of expanded clone.

D gene: .; J gene: TRBJ2-2; CDR3 length: 14; V gene: TRBV5-1; clone size: .; CDR3 DNA: TGCGCCAGCAGCTTGGGTCTGGCCACCGGGGAGCTGTTTTTT; CDR3 protein: CASSLGLATGELFF
D gene: .; J gene: TRBJ2-5; CDR3 length: 13; V gene: TRBV21-1; clone size: .; CDR3 DNA: TGTGCCAGCAGCCACAGGTTGCAAGAGACCCAGTACTTC; CDR3 protein: CASSHRLQETQYF
D gene: TRBD1; J gene: TRBJ2-7; CDR3 length: 18; V gene: TRBV5-1; clone size: .; CDR3 DNA: TGCGCCAGCAGCTTGGCAAATCGACAGGGGGCAGTATCCTACGAGCAGTACTTC; CDR3 protein: CASSLANRQGAVSYEQYF
D gene: .; J gene: TRBJ2-5; CDR3 length: 14; V gene: TRBV28; clone size: .; CDR3 DNA: TGTGCCAGCTCCCTACTTCCGGGCCTCAGGGCCCAGTACTTC; CDR3 protein: CASSLLPGLRAQYF
D gene: .; J gene: TRBJ2-7; CDR3 length: 15; V gene: TRBV28; clone size: few; CDR3 DNA: TGTGCCAGCAGTTTGGCGTTGGAGGGGGCGGACGAGCAGTACTTC; CDR3 protein: CASSLALEGADEQYF
D gene: TRBD2; J gene: TRBJ2-2; CDR3 length: 14; V gene: TRBV27; clone size: .; CDR3 DNA: TGTGCCAGCAGTTTGATGACTAGCGTCGGGGAGCTGTTTTTT; CDR3 protein: CASSLMTSVGELFF
D gene: .; J gene: TRBJ1-1; CDR3 length: 14; V gene: TRBV2; clone size: .; CDR3 DNA: TGTGCCAGCATACTGGTGTCCGTGAACACTGAAGCTTTCTTT; CDR3 protein: CASILVSVNTEAFF
D gene: .; J gene: TRBJ2-3; CDR3 length: 14; V gene: TRBV6-1; clone size: .; CDR3 DNA: TGTGCCAGCAGTGAGCTCACTGCCCCTAATACGCAGTATTTT; CDR3 protein: CASSELTAPNTQYF
D gene: TRBD2; J gene: TRBJ2-2; CDR3 length: 17; V gene: TRBV10-3; clone size: .; CDR3 DNA: TGTGCCATCAGGGTTCGAGAGCGGGAGGGTGACACCGGGGAGCTGTTTTTT; CDR3 protein: CAIRVREREGDTGELFF
D gene: .; J gene: TRBJ1-4; CDR3 length: 15; V gene: TRBV27; clone size: few; CDR3 DNA: TGTGCCAGCAGTCTAAACAGGCTTAGTGGTGGAAAACTGTTTTTT; CDR3 protein: CASSLNRLSGGKLFF
D gene: .; J gene: TRBJ1-3; CDR3 length: 16; V gene: TRBV5-1; clone size: .; CDR3 DNA: TGCGCCAGCAGCTTGAGCCCGGAGGGGACTGGAAACACCATATATTTT; CDR3 protein: CASSLSPEGTGNTIYF
D gene: TRBD1; J gene: TRBJ2-3; CDR3 length: 15; V gene: TRBV2; clone size: few; CDR3 DNA: TGTGCCAGCAGTGGGACAGGTGGGGCCACAAATACGCAGTATTTT; CDR3 protein: CASSGTGGATNTQYF
D gene: .; J gene: TRBJ2-3; CDR3 length: 14; V gene: TRBV28; clone size: .; CDR3 DNA: TGTGCCAGCAGGCGGGGGCCTAGCACAGATACGCAGTATTTT; CDR3 protein: CASRRGPSTDTQYF
D gene: .; J gene: TRBJ1-1; CDR3 length: 14; V gene: TRBV30; clone size: .; CDR3 DNA: TGTGCCTGGAGTCCCCGGGGGAGGAACACTGAAGCTTTCTTT; CDR3 protein: CAWSPRGRNTEAFF
D gene: TRBD1; J gene: TRBJ1-5; CDR3 length: 15; V gene: TRBV6-5; clone size: .; CDR3 DNA: TGTGCCAGCAGTTACGGGACAGGGGGCACCCAGCCCCAGCATTTT; CDR3 protein: CASSYGTGGTQPQHF
D gene: TRBD1; J gene: TRBJ1-1; CDR3 length: 14; V gene: TRBV5-4; clone size: .; CDR3 DNA: TGTGCCAGCAGGATACGACAGGGCGACACTGAAGCTTTCTTT; CDR3 protein: CASRIRQGDTEAFF
D gene: TRBD1; J gene: TRBJ1-1; CDR3 length: 15; V gene: TRBV5-1; clone size: once; CDR3 DNA: TGCGCCAGCAGCTTGGACAGGGGGGAGGGCACTGAAGCTTTCTTT; CDR3 protein: CASSLDRGEGTEAFF
D gene: TRBD1; J gene: TRBJ2-1; CDR3 length: 16; V gene: TRBV6-5; clone size: .; CDR3 DNA: TGTGCCAGCAGTTATAGGAAGGGACAGGTGATAAATGAGCAGTTCTTC; CDR3 protein: CASSYRKGQVINEQFF
D gene: TRBD2; J gene: TRBJ2-5; CDR3 length: 16; V gene: TRBV6-5; clone size: .; CDR3 DNA: TGTGCCAGCAGTTACAGGACTAGCGGATTACAAGAGACCCAGTACTTC; CDR3 protein: CASSYRTSGLQETQYF
D gene: .; J gene: TRBJ2-3; CDR3 length: 15; V gene: TRBV21-1; clone size: .; CDR3 DNA: TGTGCCAGCAGCAAGACTAGCGGGCGCACAGATACGCAGTATTTT; CDR3 protein: CASSKTSGRTDTQYF
D gene: .; J gene: TRBJ1-2; CDR3 length: 13; V gene: TRBV28; clone size: .; CDR3 DNA: TGTGCCAGCAGTTTGAGGGGGAACTATGGCTACACCTTC; CDR3 protein: CASSLRGNYGYTF
D gene: .; J gene: TRBJ2-3; CDR3 length: 17; V gene: TRBV28; clone size: .; CDR3 DNA: TGTGCCAGCAGTTTTGGTCCAATGGGGCGGAGCACAGATACGCAGTATTTT; CDR3 protein: CASSFGPMGRSTDTQYF